This T cell receptor (beta chain) stems from a study of patients and donors after allogeneic stem cell transplantation. One entry per CDR3 protein results from TCRdb running MiXCR on the RT-PCR reads. The sample has around 150,000 distinct CDR3 sequences, about 36% seen once. Trimming shortened V by 3 bases and J by 7 bases, and 9 bases separated the two germline ends. The CDR3 has 12 residues. Germline V CDR1 and CDR2: LGHNT, FRNRAP. The rearrangement links TRBV12-5 to TRBJ1-1, with D uncertain. Sequencing used blood, either unsorted or a sorted T cell fraction (not recorded which). This receptor was taken from a human donor who was either an allogeneic HSCT recipient or a stem cell or donor lymphocyte infusion donor (not recorded which). It is not recorded whose cells these are; they may come from a transplant donor. The CDR3 spells CASGFPDGEAFF. The CDR3 nucleotides are TGTGCTAGTGGTTTCCCCGACGGTGAAGCTTTCTTT.